These 27 T cell receptor beta chains originate from one sample sequenced in a study of T cell responses to AZD1222 COVID-19 vaccine. Produced via immunoSEQ multiplex PCR; TCRdb's table is partial and in-frame only. This repertoire shows approximately 140,000 clones, around nine tenths found once; its top ten account for around 5%. The sequencing here drew on peripheral blood, taken on day 0 of AZD1222 vaccination. Source of these receptors: an adult in good health.

The V and J genes are TRBV15 and TRBJ1-3; TRBD1 matches at 7 bases. Germline V gene data show CDR1 as LNHNV and CDR2 as YYDKDF (reference sequence). The V segment lost 1 base and the J segment 2 bases; nucleotides outside the gene matches: 2. CDR3 length: 15 amino acids. In DNA, the CDR3 is TGTGCCACCAGCAGAGCGCAGGGGGCTGGAAACACCATATATTTT. This sequence encodes CATSRAQGAGNTIYF.

The genes are TRBV7-2 and TRBJ2-5; 11 bases match TRBD2. The V segment lost 5 bases and the J segment 5 bases; nucleotides outside the gene matches: 7. This CDR3 contains 15 residues. The germline CDR1 and CDR2 sequences are SGHTA and FQGNSA. The CDR3 loop is CASSSTSGSLETQYF. The CDR3 nucleotides are TGTGCCAGCAGCAGCACTAGCGGGAGTTTGGAGACCCAGTACTTC.

V is TRBV5-1 and J is TRBJ2-7; TRBD1 is a possible D gene (5 bases). Germline V gene data show CDR1 as SGHRS and CDR2 as YFSETQ. The V end lost 4 bases, the J end lost 9 bases, and 23 bases lay between the germline ends. There are 15 residues in the CDR3. The CDR3 bases are TGCGCCAGCAGCAGGAACAGGCAACAAAACCTTGGGCAGTACTTC. Translated, it gives CASSRNRQQNLGQYF.

V gene TRBV7-6 combines with J gene TRBJ2-7; 16 bases agree with TRBD2. Germline V lookup: CDR1 SGHVS, CDR2 FNYEAQ. The CDR3 loop spans 19 amino acids. The V segment lost 0 bases and the J segment 2 bases; nucleotides outside the gene matches: 7. The CDR3 spells CASSLAVGLAGGHPYEQYF. In DNA form, the CDR3 reads TGTGCCAGCAGCTTAGCCGTGGGACTAGCGGGAGGGCACCCCTACGAGCAGTACTTC.

V and J are TRBV7-6 and TRBJ2-1; 8 bases line up with TRBD2. Germline trimming cut 2 bases from V and 3 bases from J; bases unmatched to any gene: 3. Germline CDR1 reads SGHVS; CDR2 reads FNYEAQ. This CDR3 contains 15 residues. The CDR3 reads CASSLSGGHYNEQFF. CDR3 DNA sequence: TGTGCCAGCAGCTTATCGGGAGGGCACTACAATGAGCAGTTCTTC.

The V and J genes are TRBV7-9 and TRBJ2-3, with TRBD2 matching over 11 bases. V lost 5 bases and J lost 1; bases outside the gene matches: 11. Germline CDR1 reads SEHNR; CDR2 reads FQNEAQ (reference sequence). The CDR3 length is 18 residues. CDR3 nucleotides: TGTGCCAGCAGCCCCGGGGTAGCGGGAGGGCTTGGCACAGATACGCAGTATTTT. Translation gives CASSPGVAGGLGTDTQYF.

The chain links TRBV27 to TRBJ1-1, with 10 positions matching TRBD1. Germline V gives CDR1 MNHEY, CDR2 SMNVEV (reference sequence). The length of the CDR3 is 17 residues. Trimming at V came to 2 bases and at J to 4 bases, leaving 10 bases not matched to a gene. The CDR3: CASSLKTGGAKATEAFF. The CDR3 bases are TGTGCCAGCAGTTTAAAGACAGGGGGCGCAAAGGCCACTGAAGCTTTCTTT.

This sequence joins TRBV19 and TRBJ2-7; D remains unclear. The CDR3 has 13 amino acids. Trimming shortened V by 5 bases and J by 2 bases, and 10 bases separated the two germline ends. Germline CDR1 reads LNHDA; CDR2 reads SQIVND (reference sequence). The CDR3 protein is CASSRLGTYEQYF. The CDR3, as DNA: TGTGCCAGTAGTCGCCTAGGGACCTACGAGCAGTACTTC. Filled out from reference TRBV19 and TRBJ2-7, the complete variable domain reads DGGITQSPKYLFRKEGQNVTLSCEQNLNHDAMYWYRQDPGQGLRLIYYSQIVNDFQKGDIAEGYSVSREKKESFPLTVTSAQKNPTAFYLCASSRLGTYEQYFGPGTRLTVT.

This chain uses TRBV28 with TRBJ2-5; D is unresolved. Germline values: CDR1 MDHEN, CDR2 SYDVKM. The CDR3 covers 15 residues. V lost 6 bases and J lost 3, with 17 bases in between. CDR3 protein: CASRSSPRVKETQYF. The CDR3 nucleotides read TGTGCCAGCAGATCCAGCCCTAGGGTAAAAGAGACCCAGTACTTC.

V is TRBV11-3 and J is TRBJ2-5; possible D gene TRBD1, 6 bases. V dropped 5 bases and J dropped 0 bases, with 10 bases sitting between them. The CDR3 is 14 amino acids. CDR1 is SGHNT and CDR2 is YENEEA in the germline V gene. The CDR3 here is CASSLGTHQETQYF. The DNA for the CDR3 is TGTGCCAGCAGCCTCGGGACACACCAAGAGACCCAGTACTTC.

This CDR3 is CASSSLGEATDTQYF. CDR3 nucleotide sequence: TGTGCCAGCAGCTCCTTGGGGGAGGCCACAGATACGCAGTATTTT. This chain joins TRBV5-4 and TRBJ2-3, with a possible D match to TRBD2 (6 bases). The CDR3 loop spans 15 amino acids. The V end was cut by 3 bases, the J end by 2 bases, with 13 bases between. Germline-derived CDR1 and CDR2 are SGHNT and YYREEE (reference sequence).

This clone was detected only once. V gene TRBV18 combines with J gene TRBJ2-1; D is unclear. V was clipped by 2 bases and J by 5 bases, with 16 bases between them. CDR1 and CDR2 (germline): KGHSH, LQKENI. This CDR3 spans 16 amino acids. CDR3 in DNA: TGTGCCAGCTCACCAGTTGACTTGGGTCTGGACAATGAGCAGTTCTTC. It translates to CASSPVDLGLDNEQFF.

This chain connects TRBV6-4 to TRBJ2-1; 14 bases are shared with TRBD2. Germline V gives CDR1 MRHNA, CDR2 SNTAGT. The trim removed 6 bases at V and 7 bases at J, leaving 8 bases unmatched. CDR3 size: 16 residues. CDR3 residues: CASSPGTSGRMNEQFF. CDR3 nucleotide sequence: TGTGCCAGCAGCCCCGGGACTAGCGGGAGAATGAATGAGCAGTTCTTC.

The chain employs TRBV5-6 and TRBJ2-7; the match to TRBD1 covers 9 bases. The CDR3 extends over 15 amino acids. The trim removed 2 bases at V and 3 bases at J, leaving 6 bases unmatched. Germline V CDR1 and CDR2: SGHDT, YYEEEE. CDR3 region: CASSFGTGNFYEQYF. The CDR3 nucleotides are TGTGCCAGCAGCTTTGGGACAGGGAATTTCTACGAGCAGTACTTC.

This clone was seen just once. The chain employs TRBV4-2 and TRBJ2-1; 10 bases are shared with TRBD2. V lost 2 bases, J lost 8 bases, and 6 bases stayed unmatched. From germline, CDR1 is LGHNA and CDR2 YNFKEQ. The length of the CDR3 is 15 residues. CDR3 protein: CASSQQAGGPDEQFF. The DNA for the CDR3 is TGTGCCAGCAGCCAACAAGCGGGAGGGCCCGATGAGCAGTTCTTC.

The rearrangement uses TRBV2 and TRBJ2-7, with 9 bases matching TRBD2. Germline loops: CDR1 SNHLY, CDR2 FYNNEI. The trim removed 5 bases at V and 7 bases at J, leaving 9 bases unmatched. This CDR3 contains 14 residues. Written as DNA, the CDR3 is TGTGCCAGCAGTACAATAGCGGGAGCAGGGGAGCAGTACTTC. It specifies CASSTIAGAGEQYF.

The V gene is TRBV6-6, the J gene TRBJ1-5, with D perhaps TRBD1 (5 bases). The CDR3 has 15 amino acids. V was clipped by 4 bases and J by 4 bases, with 14 bases between them. Germline CDR1 MNHNY, CDR2 SVGAGI (reference sequence). In DNA, the CDR3 is TGTGCCAGCAGTTCGGAGGGGCTCGTGAATCAGCCCCAGCATTTT. This gives the protein CASSSEGLVNQPQHF.

The CDR3 bases are TGTGCCAGCAGCTTGGGGACAGGAAACTACGAGCAGTACTTC. Residues: CASSLGTGNYEQYF. The chain is built from TRBV5-6 and TRBJ2-7; 7 bases align to TRBD1. With V trimmed by 0 bases and J by 3 bases, 3 bases remained unmatched. The V gene's germline CDR1 is SGHDT and CDR2 YYEEEE. This CDR3 contains 14 residues.

This sequence joins TRBV19 and TRBJ2-3; D gene ambiguous. V gave up 5 bases and J gave up 0 bases, with 3 bases separating them. This CDR3 is 12 amino acids long. Germline CDR1 reads LNHDA; CDR2 reads SQIVND (reference sequence). This chain's CDR3 is CASSPSTDTQYF. For the CDR3, the DNA is TGTGCCAGTAGTCCCAGCACAGATACGCAGTATTTT. The full variable domain, with the rest looked up from reference TRBV19 and TRBJ2-3, is DGGITQSPKYLFRKEGQNVTLSCEQNLNHDAMYWYRQDPGQGLRLIYYSQIVNDFQKGDIAEGYSVSREKKESFPLTVTSAQKNPTAFYLCASSPSTDTQYFGPGTRLTVL.

The gene calls are TRBV19 and TRBJ2-6, with 10 bases identical to TRBD2. Germline CDR1 LNHDA, CDR2 SQIVND (reference sequence). With 3 bases clipped from V and 0 bases from J, the junction kept 8 bases outside the gene matches. This CDR3 is built from 19 residues. The chain's CDR3 is CASSMSTSGRNSGANVLTF. As DNA, the CDR3 is TGTGCCAGTAGTATGTCGACTAGCGGGCGAAACTCTGGGGCCAACGTCCTGACTTTC.

The genes are TRBV9 and TRBJ1-6; D unresolved. Germline V CDR1 and CDR2: SGDLS, YYNGEE. Trimming took off 0 bases at V and 0 bases at J, with 4 bases between the two ends. The CDR3 sequence is 15 residues long. The DNA of the CDR3 is TGTGCCAGCAGCGTAGGGGGCTCCTATAATTCACCCCTCCACTTT. It is translated as CASSVGGSYNSPLHF.

The gene calls are TRBV5-1 and TRBJ2-3; either TRBD1 or TRBD2 may supply D (5 bases each). The CDR3 sequence is 17 residues long. Between the trimmed V and J ends, which lost 5 bases and 0 bases, there was a span of 19 bases. Germline V lookup: CDR1 SGHRS, CDR2 YFSETQ. CDR3 residues: CASSRVPGATSTDTQYF. DNA of the CDR3: TGCGCCAGCAGTCGAGTCCCCGGGGCAACTAGCACAGATACGCAGTATTTT.

This chain joins TRBV9 and TRBJ1-3, with no clear D. This CDR3 region has 14 residues. CDR1 and CDR2 (germline): SGDLS, YYNGEE. Between the trimmed V and J ends, which lost 2 bases and 2 bases, there was a span of 8 bases. CDR3 in amino acids: CASSVTWAGNTIYF. As DNA, the CDR3 is TGTGCCAGCAGCGTTACGTGGGCTGGAAACACCATATATTTT. Together with reference TRBV9 and TRBJ1-3, the CDR3 gives the full variable domain: DSGVTQTPKHLITATGQRVTLRCSPRSGDLSVYWYQQSLDQGLQFLIQYYNGEERAKGNILERFSAQQFPDLHSELNLSSLELGDSALYFCASSVTWAGNTIYFGEGSWLTVV.

V gene TRBV27 combines with J gene TRBJ2-7, with 11 bases aligning to TRBD1. Unmatched junction bases numbered 2, after V lost 9 bases and J lost 4 bases. Germline CDR1 MNHEY, CDR2 SMNVEV (reference sequence). The CDR3 spans 12 residues. DNA for the CDR3: TGTGCCAGTGGGGACAGGGGGTACGAGCAGTACTTC. Its translation: CASGDRGYEQYF.

The chain employs TRBV4-1 and TRBJ2-3; a weak D match, TRBD2 (6 bases). Germline values: CDR1 MGHRA, CDR2 YSYEKL. The CDR3 spans 14 residues. The V gene lost 0 bases and the J gene lost 3 bases, with 7 bases spanning the gap. This CDR3 reads CASSQDGGTDTQYF. In nucleotides, the CDR3 is TGCGCCAGCAGCCAAGATGGAGGGACAGATACGCAGTATTTT.

This chain links TRBV7-2 with TRBJ1-3; no firm D call. The V and J ends lost 5 bases and 2 bases respectively, with 13 bases between them. CDR1 and CDR2 from the germline V gene are SGHTA and FQGNSA. The CDR3 is 15 residues long. CDR3 in amino acids: CASSPRRGTGNTIYF. CDR3 nucleotides: TGTGCCAGCAGCCCGCGGCGGGGTACTGGAAACACCATATATTTT.

A note on this clone: Germline is not matched at one junction end, which may reflect a read error. The rearrangement links TRBV4-1 to TRBJ2-5; maybe TRBD2 (7 bases). The CDR3 is made up of 17 amino acids. CDR1 is MGHRA and CDR2 is YSYEKL in the germline V gene. CDR3 DNA sequence: TGCGCCCGCAGCCCGCTGGGGCGAGGGGGGGGGCAAGAGACCCAGTACTTC. This codes for CARSPLGRGGGQETQYF.